This TCR beta chain was obtained from a study of cytomegalovirus exposure and HLA in healthy donors. Study conclusions and caveats: A later analysis found that most CMV-associated TCR beta chains appeared HLA-restricted. Only CMV serostatus was available as immune exposure information. In presence/absence analyses, roughly uniform sequencing depth across donors was assumed.

Primers for the PCR totalled 60 Vbeta and 13 Jbeta. Assay: immunoSEQ multiplex PCR; the TCRdb copy retains only in-frame clones and omits some. The sample contains 100,000 or so clones, 81% of which appear only once. A few counts support this clone. Its antigen is currently unknown. Looked up from germline, CDR1 is MNHNY and CDR2 is SVGAGI (reference sequence). Deletions cut 6 bases from V and 1 base from J, with 9 bases between. This CDR3 is 13 amino acids long. The receptor comes from a man between 40 and 49 years old in good health and CMV-seropositive. V is TRBV6-6 and J is TRBJ1-1; D may be TRBD1 (5 bases). Sequenced input: PBMCs. CDR3 coding DNA: TGTGCCAGCAGAAACACAGGGAACACTGAAGCTTTCTTT. Encoded protein: CASRNTGNTEAFF.